The clone carrying this T cell receptor (beta chain) has just one count. These data belong to a study of OX40 agonist ivuxolimab in advanced cancers. CDR3 length: 14 amino acids. With 2 bases removed from V and 1 base from J, the gap between germline ends came to 9 bases. The germline V gene encodes CDR1 MNHNS and CDR2 SASEGT. Sampling times: baseline, cycle 4 day 1, cycle 7 day 1. Only in-frame clones appear in the TCRdb table, and some are missing; sequencing was by immunoSEQ multiplex PCR. The sample carries roughly 64,000 clones, 75% to 95% recorded once. The chain couples TRBV6-1 to TRBJ2-7, with D uncertain. The sequence came from an adult with an advanced solid tumor such as melanoma, head and neck, liver or kidney cancer. The specimen was CD4+ or CD8+ T cells sorted from blood, collected in a trial of the OX40 agonist ivuxolimab. Here the CDR3 reads CASSEMGQSYEQYF. The DNA for the CDR3 is TGTGCCAGCAGTGAAATGGGCCAGTCCTACGAGCAGTACTTC.